Here is one T cell receptor beta chain with its context. This record belongs to a study of blood T cell repertoires in COVID-19. Study overall: PBMCs, B-cell-depleted T cells, or T cells were the source of the cDNA or gDNA that made up the material.

In the authors' workflow: Reference gene primer amplification in the assay estimated nucleated cell counts. Sequenced by immunoSEQ multiplex PCR; TCRdb stores in-frame clones only, minus some. V and J calls and clone size follow that table, whereas D and trimming were derived from the DNA. The data contain 75,000 to 95,000 clones, under 90% of them singletons. CDR1 is SGHKS and CDR2 is YYEKEE in the germline V gene (reference sequence). V lost 5 bases, J lost 4 bases, and 9 bases stayed unmatched. This CDR3 comprises 15 residues. V and J are TRBV5-5 and TRBJ2-1, with TRBD1 matching over 7 bases. This receptor was identified in a woman in her forties with active or convalescent COVID-19. The sample comprised peripheral blood. In DNA, the CDR3 is TGTGCCAGCAGGGAGGACAGGTTGAATTACAATGAGCAGTTCTTC. It codes for CASREDRLNYNEQFF.